These 3 T cell receptor beta chains were sequenced from one sample in a study of T-cell reconstitution after alpha-beta-depleted transplantation in children. During its preparation, the TCRbeta library received unique molecular identifiers. TCRdb itself ran the PCR reads through MiXCR, one entry per CDR3 protein. The sample records fewer than 750,000 distinct CDR3 sequences, about 21% being singletons. The sequencing used PBMCs, mostly from graft donor cells, collected 360 days after TCRalphabeta/CD19-depleted stem cell transplant. The receptors shown here come from a boy under two years old who had a stem cell transplant for acute myeloid leukemia, so the T cells may come from the graft donor.

This clonotype came up many times. The genes are TRBV12-3 or TRBV12-4 and TRBJ2-7, with TRBD1 matching over 8 bases. Trimming removed 6 bases from V and 4 bases from J; junction bases left unmatched: 5. This CDR3 contains 13 residues. The CDR3 coding sequence is TGTGCCAGCAGCCGGACAGGGCCGTACGAGCAGTACGTC. Encoded protein: CASSRTGPYEQYV.

This clonotype was observed a few times. The genes are TRBV5-5 and TRBJ2-1; 10 nucleotides line up with TRBD2. Per germline, CDR1 SGHKS and CDR2 YYEKEE (reference sequence). Trimming at V came to 6 bases and at J to 4 bases, leaving 7 bases not matched to a gene. The CDR3 runs to 15 residues. CDR3 bases: TGTGCCAGCACCATAGCGGGGGGAACTTACAATGAGCAGTTCTTC. Its protein product is CASTIAGGTYNEQFF.

The gene calls are TRBV20-1 and TRBJ2-4; no definite D call. V was pared by 4 bases and J by 0 bases, with 13 bases between. Germline loops: CDR1 DFQATT, CDR2 SNEGSKA (reference sequence). The CDR3 spans 15 residues. The CDR3 loop is CSATRLRLAKNIQYF. In nucleotides, the CDR3 is TGCAGTGCTACCCGCCTCCGGCTAGCCAAAAACATTCAGTACTTC.